This T cell receptor beta chain derives from a study of blood T cell repertoires in COVID-19. In the study overall: Donors in the United States, Italy and Spain gave samples during acute or convalescent COVID-19. T cells, B-cell-depleted T cells, or PBMCs provided the cDNA or gDNA that served as material.

The count of this clone is one. Per the study methods: Counts of nucleated cells, estimated from reference gene primer amplification, were obtained. The protocol was immunoSEQ multiplex PCR, while the TCRdb copy is restricted to in-frame clones and leaves out a portion. The DNA gave D and trimming, while V, J and clone size come from that table. The sample holds 25,000 to 35,000 clones; around 86% are singletons and the top ten take roughly 23%. Germline assignment: CDR1 SGHTA and CDR2 FQGNSA. The V segment lost 5 bases and the J segment 6 bases; nucleotides outside the gene matches: 6. This CDR3 is 15 amino acids long.

Sample: peripheral blood. The rearrangement joins TRBV7-2 to TRBJ2-2, with 10 bases fitting TRBD2. This TCR came from a human donor in a cohort sampled during active COVID-19. CDR3 in DNA: TGTGCCAGCAGCCATCTAGCGGGGGTTGCCGGGGAGCTGTTTTTT. Protein: CASSHLAGVAGELFF. The whole variable domain, remainder taken from reference TRBV7-2 and TRBJ2-2, is GAGVSQSPSNKVTEKGKDVELRCDPISGHTALYWYRQSLGQGLEFLIYFQGNSAPDKSGLPSDRFSAERTGGSVSTLTIQRTQQEDSAVYLCASSHLAGVAGELFFGEGSRLTVL.